This entry concerns a single T cell receptor beta chain. Methods used by the authors: Amplified reference gene primers provided the basis for estimating nucleated cell counts. Libraries were prepared by immunoSEQ multiplex PCR; TCRdb keeps only in-frame clonotypes and omits some of them. The V and J calls and the clone size are those of that table, but D and trimming were determined from the DNA. The table lists roughly 68,000 clones, just over 85% of them singletons. These data originate in a study of blood T cell repertoires in COVID-19. Study-level background: COVID-19 samples collected from the United States, Italy and Spain covered acute and convalescent phases. In each case, the material was cDNA or gDNA derived from T cells, B-cell-depleted T cells, or PBMCs.

V was shortened by 2 bases and J by 0 bases, with 13 bases between the two germline ends. CDR1 is SGHRS, CDR2 YFSETQ, per germline. This CDR3 has 16 residues. Source material: peripheral blood. The rearrangement uses TRBV5-1 and TRBJ2-3; a possible D gene is TRBD2 (5 bases). The receptor was isolated from a woman aged 55-69 years with COVID-19, enrolled during active disease. The CDR3 loop reads CASSLAAVTSTDTQYF. In DNA form, the CDR3 reads TGCGCCAGCAGCTTAGCGGCAGTAACTAGCACAGATACGCAGTATTTT.